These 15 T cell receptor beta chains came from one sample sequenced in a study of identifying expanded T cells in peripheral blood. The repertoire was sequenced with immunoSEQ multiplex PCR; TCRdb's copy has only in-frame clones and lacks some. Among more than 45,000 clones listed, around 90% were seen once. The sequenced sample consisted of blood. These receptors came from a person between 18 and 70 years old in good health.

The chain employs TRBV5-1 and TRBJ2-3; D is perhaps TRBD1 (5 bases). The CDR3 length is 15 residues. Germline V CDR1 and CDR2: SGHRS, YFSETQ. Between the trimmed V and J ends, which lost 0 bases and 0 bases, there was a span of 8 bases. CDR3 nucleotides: TGCGCCAGCAGCTTGGACCAGGGAAGCACAGATACGCAGTATTTT. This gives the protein CASSLDQGSTDTQYF.

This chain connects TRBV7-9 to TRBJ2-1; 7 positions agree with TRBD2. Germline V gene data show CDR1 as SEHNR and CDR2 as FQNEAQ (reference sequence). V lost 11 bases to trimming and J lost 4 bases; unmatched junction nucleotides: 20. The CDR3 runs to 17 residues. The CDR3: CASKPLRGSGPYNEQFF. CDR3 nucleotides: TGTGCCTCCAAGCCCCTACGCGGGAGTGGACCGTACAATGAGCAGTTCTTC.

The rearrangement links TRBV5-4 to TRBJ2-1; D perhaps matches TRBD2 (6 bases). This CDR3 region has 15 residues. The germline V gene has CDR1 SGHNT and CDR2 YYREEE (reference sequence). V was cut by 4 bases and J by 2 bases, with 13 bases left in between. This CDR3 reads CASSLSGVPYNEQFF. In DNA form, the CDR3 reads TGTGCCAGCAGCCTCTCGGGAGTTCCCTACAATGAGCAGTTCTTC.

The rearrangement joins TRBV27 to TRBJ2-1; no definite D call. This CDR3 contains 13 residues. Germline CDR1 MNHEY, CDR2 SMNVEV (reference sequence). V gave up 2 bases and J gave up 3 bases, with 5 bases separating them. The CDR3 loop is CASSLKDYNEQFF. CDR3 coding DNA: TGTGCCAGCAGTTTAAAGGACTACAATGAGCAGTTCTTC.

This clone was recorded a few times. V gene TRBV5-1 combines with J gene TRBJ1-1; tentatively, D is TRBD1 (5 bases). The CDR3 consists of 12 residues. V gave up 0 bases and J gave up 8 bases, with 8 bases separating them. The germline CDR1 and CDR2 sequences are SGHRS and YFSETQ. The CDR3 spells CASSLVEGEAFF. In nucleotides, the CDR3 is TGCGCCAGCAGCTTGGTTGAGGGGGAAGCTTTCTTT.

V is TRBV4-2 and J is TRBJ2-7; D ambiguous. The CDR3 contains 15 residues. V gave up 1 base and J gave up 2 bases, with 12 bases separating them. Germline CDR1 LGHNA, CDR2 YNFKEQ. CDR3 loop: CASSQAPRSTYEQYF. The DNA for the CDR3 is TGTGCCAGCAGCCAAGCGCCCAGGTCGACCTACGAGCAGTACTTC.

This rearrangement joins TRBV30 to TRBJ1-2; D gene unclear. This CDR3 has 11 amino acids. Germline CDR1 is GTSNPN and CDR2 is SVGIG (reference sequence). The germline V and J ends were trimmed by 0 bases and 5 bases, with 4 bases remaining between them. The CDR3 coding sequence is TGTGCCTGGAGTGTAACGTATGGCTACACCTTC. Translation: CAWSVTYGYTF.

Here the CDR3 reads CASSVAFSRTGGSEQYF. The CDR3 nucleotides are TGTGCCAGCAGTGTCGCTTTTTCTCGGACAGGGGGTTCCGAGCAGTACTTC. The chain joins TRBV6-1 to TRBJ2-7, with 10 bases matching TRBD1. The germline V gene encodes CDR1 MNHNS and CDR2 SASEGT. The CDR3 contains 17 residues. The V segment lost 4 bases and the J segment 6 bases; nucleotides outside the gene matches: 15.

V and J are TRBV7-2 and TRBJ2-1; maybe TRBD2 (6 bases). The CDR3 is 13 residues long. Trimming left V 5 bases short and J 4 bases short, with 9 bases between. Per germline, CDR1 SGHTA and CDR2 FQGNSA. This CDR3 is CASSLGTYNEQFF. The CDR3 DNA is TGTGCCAGCAGCCTCGGGACTTACAATGAGCAGTTCTTC.

The CDR3 spells CAISQGPNTEAFF. CDR3 coding DNA: TGTGCCATCAGTCAGGGCCCGAACACTGAAGCTTTCTTT. The rearrangement joins TRBV10-3 to TRBJ1-1; D might be TRBD1 (5 bases). The CDR3 sequence is 13 residues long. V gave up 5 bases and J gave up 1 base, with 8 bases separating them. CDR1 and CDR2 (germline): ENHRY, SYGVKD.

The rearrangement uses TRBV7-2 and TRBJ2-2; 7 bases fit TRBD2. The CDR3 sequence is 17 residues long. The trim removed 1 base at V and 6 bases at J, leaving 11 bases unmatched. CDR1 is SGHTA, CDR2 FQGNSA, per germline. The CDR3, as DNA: TGTGCCAGCAGCTTAGGTGGCGGGGGAGGCACCGCCGGGGAGCTGTTTTTT. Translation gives CASSLGGGGGTAGELFF. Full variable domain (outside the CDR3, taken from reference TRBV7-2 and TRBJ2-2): GAGVSQSPSNKVTEKGKDVELRCDPISGHTALYWYRQSLGQGLEFLIYFQGNSAPDKSGLPSDRFSAERTGGSVSTLTIQRTQQEDSAVYLCASSLGGGGGTAGELFFGEGSRLTVL.

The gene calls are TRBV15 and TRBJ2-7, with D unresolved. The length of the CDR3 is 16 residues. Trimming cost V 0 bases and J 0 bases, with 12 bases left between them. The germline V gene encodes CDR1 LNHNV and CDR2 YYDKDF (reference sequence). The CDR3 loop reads CATSRDLAASSYEQYF. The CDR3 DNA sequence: TGTGCCACCAGCAGAGATTTGGCGGCGAGCTCCTACGAGCAGTACTTC.

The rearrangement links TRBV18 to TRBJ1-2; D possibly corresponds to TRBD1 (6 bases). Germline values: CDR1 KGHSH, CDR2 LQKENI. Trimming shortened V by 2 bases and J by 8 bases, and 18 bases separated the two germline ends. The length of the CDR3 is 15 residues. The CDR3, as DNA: TGTGCCAGCTCACCAAACAGGGACAACGTCCAAGGCTACACCTTC. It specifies CASSPNRDNVQGYTF. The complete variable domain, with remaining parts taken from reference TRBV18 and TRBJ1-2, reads NAGVMQNPRHLVRRRGQEARLRCSPMKGHSHVYWYRQLPEEGLKFMVYLQKENIIDESGMPKERFSAEFPKEGPSILRIQQVVRGDSAAYFCASSPNRDNVQGYTFGSGTRLTVV.

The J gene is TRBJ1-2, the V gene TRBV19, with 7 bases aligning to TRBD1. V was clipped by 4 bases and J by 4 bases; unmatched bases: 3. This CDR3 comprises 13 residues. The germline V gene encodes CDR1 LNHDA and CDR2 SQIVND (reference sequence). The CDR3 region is CASSKQGSYGYTF. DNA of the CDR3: TGTGCCAGTAGTAAACAGGGGAGCTATGGCTACACCTTC.

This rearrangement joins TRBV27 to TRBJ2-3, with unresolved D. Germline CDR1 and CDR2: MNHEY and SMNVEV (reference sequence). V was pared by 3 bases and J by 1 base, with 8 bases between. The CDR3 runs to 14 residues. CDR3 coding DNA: TGTGCCAGCAGTTTGCGGAGACGCACAGATACGCAGTATTTT. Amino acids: CASSLRRRTDTQYF.